The clone carrying this T cell receptor beta chain was picked up many times. Its antigen is as yet unknown. These data originate in a study of CD8 T cells in ankylosing spondylitis. Trimming removed 5 bases from V and 10 bases from J, with 15 bases in between. CDR3 size: 12 residues. The germline V gene has CDR1 SQVTM and CDR2 ANQGSEA. TCRdb ran MiXCR on the 5' RACE reads and lists one entry per CDR3 protein. The sample carries some 200,000 distinct CDR3 sequences, roughly 20% recorded once. Findings and caveats of the study: Before this, some motif variants had been reported in reactive arthritis synovial fluid and blood. Blood from ankylosing spondylitis patients appeared to carry a characteristic roughly 8-variant TCR beta motif.

The receptor's source is a male donor between 5 and 29 years old with ankylosing spondylitis or in good health (not recorded which). The sample consisted of blood, either unsorted or a sorted T cell fraction (not recorded which). The V and J genes are TRBV29-1 and TRBJ2-1, with D perhaps TRBD1 or TRBD2 (5 bases each). The CDR3 here is CSVSRDLHEQFF. For the CDR3, the DNA is TGCAGCGTTTCACGGGACCTCCACGAGCAGTTCTTC.